These T cell receptor beta chains were read from a single sample in a study of cytomegalovirus exposure and HLA in healthy donors. The assay was immunoSEQ multiplex PCR, and TCRdb's table has in-frame clones only and misses some. The data show around 120,000 clones, roughly 60% seen once. Material: PBMCs. The receptors were sampled from a man aged 35 to 55 in good health and CMV-seropositive. Each CDR3 is given with its conserved first and last residue. A D gene is named only where the DNA matches it firmly. Size tells how often a clone was seen (once, few, many) or the class of an expanded clone, and some rows leave it out.

TRBD1	TRBV19	.	TRBJ1-1	CASSGQATTDF	TGTGCCAGTAGCGGACAGGCAACGACCGATTTT
TRBD1	TRBV4-1	many	TRBJ1-1	CASSQGDRGYTEAFF	TGCGCCAGCAGCCAAGGGGACAGGGGATACACTGAAGCTTTCTTT
.	TRBV4-1	.	TRBJ1-3	CASSQDHGGLSGNTIYF	TGCGCCAGCAGCCAAGATCACGGGGGACTCTCTGGAAACACCATATATTTT
.	TRBV2	few	TRBJ1-5	CASSEGPGANQPQHF	TGTGCCAGCAGTGAAGGGCCAGGGGCCAATCAGCCCCAGCATTTT
TRBD2	TRBV19	.	TRBJ2-1	CASSSGRFYNEQFF	TGTGCCAGTAGTAGCGGGAGGTTCTACAATGAGCAGTTCTTC
.	TRBV27	.	TRBJ1-4	CASSYLPPDITNEKLFF	TGTGCCAGCAGTTATCTACCCCCCGACATAACTAATGAAAAACTGTTTTTT
TRBD2	TRBV28	.	TRBJ2-5	CASGPTGTSGTETQYF	TGTGCCAGCGGCCCAACCGGGACTAGCGGGACAGAGACCCAGTACTTC
.	TRBV25-1	once	TRBJ2-7	CASSDSGDTDEQYF	TGTGCCAGCAGTGATTCAGGGGACACAGACGAGCAGTACTTC
.	TRBV7-8	.	TRBJ2-7	CASRGQTYEQYF	TGTGCCAGCCGAGGACAGACCTACGAGCAGTACTTC
.	TRBV7-2	medium-sized	TRBJ2-3	CASSLGSGGTDTQYF	TGTGCCAGCAGCTTGGGTTCGGGGGGCACAGATACGCAGTATTTT
.	TRBV7-2	.	TRBJ1-5	CASSLTNHRVVQPQHF	TGTGCCAGCAGCCTAACCAATCACAGGGTGGTTCAGCCCCAGCATTTT
.	TRBV27	few	TRBJ1-2	CASSLSSGMDYGYTF	TGTGCCAGCAGTTTATCGTCAGGGATGGACTATGGCTACACCTTC
.	TRBV7-9	.	TRBJ1-6	CASSPGFSSPLHF	TGTGCCAGCAGCCCGGGATTTTCTTCACCCCTCCACTTT
TRBD1	TRBV19	.	TRBJ1-2	CASSHIGQGAYYGYTF	TGTGCCAGTAGTCACATCGGACAGGGGGCATATTATGGCTACACCTTC
.	TRBV30	once	TRBJ2-1	CAWSTASGYNEQFF	TGTGCCTGGAGTACGGCAAGCGGCTACAATGAGCAGTTCTTC
TRBD1	TRBV29-1	.	TRBJ1-5	CSARKGADQPQHF	TGCAGCGCCCGAAAGGGGGCAGATCAGCCCCAGCATTTT
.	TRBV7-9	.	TRBJ1-1	CASSLGARVNTEAFF	TGTGCCAGCAGCTTAGGGGCCAGGGTGAACACTGAAGCTTTCTTT
.	TRBV5-4	few	TRBJ2-1	CASSIGRYNEQFF	TGTGCCAGCAGTATAGGCAGGTACAATGAGCAGTTCTTC
TRBD1	TRBV18	.	TRBJ1-2	CASSPPGTGGVTGYTF	TGTGCCAGCTCACCACCCGGGACAGGGGGCGTTACTGGCTACACCTTC
.	TRBV18	.	TRBJ2-1	CASPGGSSYNEQFF	TGTGCCAGTCCAGGGGGGAGCTCCTACAATGAGCAGTTCTTC
TRBD1	TRBV6-5	.	TRBJ1-4	CASSRGTGEKLFF	TGTGCCAGCAGCCGCGGGACAGGGGAAAAACTGTTTTTT
.	TRBV7-2	few	TRBJ2-7	CASSFTSTTYEQYF	TGTGCCAGCAGCTTTACCAGTACCACCTACGAGCAGTACTTC
.	TRBV5-1	once	TRBJ2-5	CASSLSDTQETQYF	TGCGCCAGCAGCCTATCTGACACCCAAGAGACCCAGTACTTC
TRBD2	TRBV19	.	TRBJ2-2	CASSFSSGGAGELFF	TGTGCCAGTAGTTTTTCTAGCGGGGGGGCCGGGGAGCTGTTTTTT
.	TRBV4-1	few	TRBJ1-2	CASSHSSGYGYTF	TGCGCCAGCAGCCATTCTTCAGGGTATGGCTACACCTTC
TRBD2	TRBV9	.	TRBJ2-3	CASSVLAGGPGTDTQYF	TGTGCCAGCAGCGTACTAGCGGGAGGGCCAGGCACAGATACGCAGTATTTT
TRBD2	TRBV30	few	TRBJ2-3	CAWGTSGRTDTQYF	TGTGCCTGGGGGACTAGCGGGCGCACAGATACGCAGTATTTT
.	TRBV9	.	TRBJ2-5	CASSATVQETQYF	TGTGCCAGCAGCGCCACAGTTCAAGAGACCCAGTACTTC
TRBD1	TRBV28	once	TRBJ2-7	CASSSSGTGMYEQYF	TGTGCCAGCAGTTCATCCGGGACAGGGATGTACGAGCAGTACTTC
.	TRBV27	few	TRBJ2-7	CATGRPEMQYF	TGTGCCACAGGGAGGCCGGAGATGCAGTACTTC
TRBD1	TRBV5-6	.	TRBJ1-2	CASSLQGTGGGSYGYTF	TGTGCCAGCAGCTTACAAGGGACAGGGGGAGGCAGCTATGGCTACACCTTC
.	TRBV7-8	once	TRBJ1-5	CASSPITSQGRSNQPQHF	TGTGCCAGCAGCCCCATTACATCACAGGGAAGGAGCAATCAGCCCCAGCATTTT
.	TRBV9	.	TRBJ2-5	CASSVRDSQETQYF	TGTGCCAGCAGCGTGCGGGACTCCCAAGAGACCCAGTACTTC
.	TRBV7-3	.	TRBJ2-5	CASSLTLQETQYF	TGTGCCAGCAGCTTAACACTTCAAGAGACCCAGTACTTC
.	TRBV28	.	TRBJ1-5	CASSPLSWQTNQPQHF	TGTGCCAGCAGCCCATTAAGTTGGCAGACAAATCAGCCCCAGCATTTT
.	TRBV10-1	few	TRBJ2-3	CASSGSLFPGHITDTQYF	TGCGCCAGCAGTGGTTCCTTGTTTCCGGGACACATCACAGATACGCAGTATTTT
.	TRBV27	.	TRBJ1-4	CASSSRDRLGEKLFF	TGTGCCAGCAGTTCAAGAGACAGGCTGGGTGAAAAACTGTTTTTT
.	TRBV6-5	few	TRBJ1-1	CASSPPGTMNTEAFF	TGTGCCAGCAGTCCACCGGGAACAATGAACACTGAAGCTTTCTTT
.	TRBV7-9	.	TRBJ1-2	CASSLEGAGGYTF	TGTGCCAGCAGCTTAGAAGGGGCCGGTGGCTACACCTTC
.	TRBV18	.	TRBJ1-1	CASSPQQRGAGTEAFF	TGTGCCAGCTCACCCCAGCAGCGGGGGGCGGGGACTGAAGCTTTCTTT
.	TRBV27	few	TRBJ2-7	CASSLTGTYYEQYF	TGTGCCAGCAGTTTAACCGGGACTTACTACGAGCAGTACTTC
.	TRBV7-2	.	TRBJ2-5	CASSLPQGMGETQYF	TGTGCCAGCAGCCTACCTCAGGGTATGGGAGAGACCCAGTACTTC
TRBD2	TRBV5-4	.	TRBJ2-3	CASSLQGGGYSTDTQYF	TGTGCCAGCAGCTTGCAGGGCGGGGGGTACAGCACAGATACGCAGTATTTT
.	TRBV28	.	TRBJ2-7	CASSLSREQYF	TGTGCCAGCAGTTTATCCAGAGAGCAGTACTTC
.	TRBV27	.	TRBJ1-2	CASRTGVYGYTF	TGTGCCAGCAGGACAGGCGTCTATGGCTACACCTTC
.	TRBV9	.	TRBJ1-3	CASSPPWERNTIYF	TGTGCCAGCAGCCCGCCATGGGAGAGAAACACCATATATTTT
TRBD2	TRBV10-3	.	TRBJ2-7	CAISGPGLADTYEQYF	TGTGCCATCAGTGGGCCGGGACTAGCGGACACCTACGAGCAGTACTTC
.	TRBV19	.	TRBJ1-5	CASSIDSGGLHQPQHF	TGTGCCAGTAGTATAGATTCCGGAGGTCTGCATCAGCCCCAGCATTTT
TRBD2	TRBV9	.	TRBJ2-1	CASSAGLAGDNEQFF	TGTGCCAGCAGCGCCGGACTAGCGGGAGACAATGAGCAGTTCTTC
TRBD2	TRBV9	.	TRBJ2-7	CASSEAGNSYEQYF	TGTGCCAGCAGCGAAGCGGGAAACTCCTACGAGCAGTACTTC
TRBD1	TRBV7-9	few	TRBJ1-5	CASSSGTDNQPQHF	TGTGCCAGCAGCTCCGGGACAGACAATCAGCCCCAGCATTTT
.	TRBV5-6	.	TRBJ1-2	CASSRMRGYTF	TGTGCCAGCAGCCGGATGAGGGGCTACACCTTC
.	TRBV7-9	.	TRBJ2-1	CASSLEWATRGEQFF	TGTGCCAGCAGCTTAGAATGGGCGACTAGGGGTGAGCAGTTCTTC
.	TRBV6-1	.	TRBJ2-3	CASSEATGLTDTQYF	TGTGCCAGCAGTGAAGCAACAGGGCTCACAGATACGCAGTATTTT